The next 20 T cell receptor beta chains were all read from a single sample in a study of follicular helper T cells after annual influenza vaccination. Measured with immunoSEQ multiplex PCR; TCRdb has only the in-frame clones, and not every one. The sample contains some 2,100 clones, about 89% of which appear only once. Time point in this sample: 2015-2016 season, pre-vaccination. This specimen was CXCR5- memory CD4+ T cells sorted from blood, taken on the day of influenza vaccination. The receptor set was obtained from an adult who received the influenza vaccine.

The chain employs TRBV9 and TRBJ2-1; 11 bases fit TRBD2. The length of the CDR3 is 13 residues. Germline CDR1 reads SGDLS; CDR2 reads YYNGEE. The ends lost 0 bases at V and 10 bases at J; junction bases unmatched: 0. The CDR3 coding sequence is TGTGCCAGCAGCGTAGGACTAGCGGGGGAGCAGTTCTTC. Translation: CASSVGLAGEQFF. Together with reference TRBV9 and TRBJ2-1, the CDR3 gives the full variable domain: DSGVTQTPKHLITATGQRVTLRCSPRSGDLSVYWYQQSLDQGLQFLIQYYNGEERAKGNILERFSAQQFPDLHSELNLSSLELGDSALYFCASSVGLAGEQFFGPGTRLTVL.

This rearrangement joins TRBV30 to TRBJ1-3; perhaps TRBD1 as D (5 bases). The V gene's germline CDR1 is GTSNPN and CDR2 SVGIG (reference sequence). V was clipped by 4 bases and J by 4 bases, with 8 bases between them. The CDR3 runs to 12 residues. In nucleotides, the CDR3 is TGTGCCTGGACTAGGGACGGAAACACCATATATTTT. It translates to CAWTRDGNTIYF. The full variable domain, with the rest looked up from reference TRBV30 and TRBJ1-3, is SQTIHQWPATLVQPVGSPLSLECTVEGTSNPNLYWYRQAAGRGLQLLFYSVGIGQISSEVPQNLSASRPQDRQFILSSKKLLLSDSGFYLCAWTRDGNTIYFGEGSWLTVV.

In this sample, this clone turned up a few times. The chain joins TRBV9 to TRBJ1-2; 7 positions match TRBD1. CDR1 SGDLS and CDR2 YYNGEE come from the germline V gene. V shed 5 bases, J shed 3 bases, and the junction held 4 bases outside the gene matches. CDR3 length: 13 amino acids. CDR3 DNA: TGTGCCAGCAGTTTTACAGGGGACTATGGCTACACCTTC. It encodes CASSFTGDYGYTF.

V is TRBV10-3 and J is TRBJ2-3, with a tentative D call TRBD2 (6 bases). The CDR3 totals 15 residues. The V and J ends lost 0 bases and 11 bases respectively, with 18 bases between them. The germline gives CDR1 ENHRY, CDR2 SYGVKD. Written as DNA, the CDR3 is TGTGCCATCAGTGAGTCTGGGACGGTACGCGGGGAGCAGTATTTT. Translating gives CAISESGTVRGEQYF.

The chain combines TRBV30 with TRBJ1-4; D not certain. Germline lookup yields CDR1 GTSNPN and CDR2 SVGIG (reference sequence). CDR3 length: 14 amino acids. The germline V and J ends were trimmed by 0 bases and 4 bases, with 9 bases remaining between them. The CDR3 loop is CAWSVGQINEKLFF. The CDR3 nucleotides read TGTGCCTGGAGTGTGGGTCAGATTAATGAAAAACTGTTTTTT.

The V call is TRBV29-1, the J call TRBJ1-2, with no clear D. Germline CDR1 is SQVTM and CDR2 is ANQGSEA. V was shortened by 0 bases and J by 0 bases, with 2 bases between the two germline ends. CDR3 size: 12 residues. CDR3 DNA sequence: TGCAGCGTTGAAGAGGCTAACTATGGCTACACCTTC. This encodes CSVEEANYGYTF.

The chain recombines TRBV19 with TRBJ2-7; the D gene is possibly TRBD2 (7 bases). CDR1 is LNHDA and CDR2 is SQIVND in the germline V gene (reference sequence). V gave up 3 bases and J gave up 1 base, with 16 bases separating them. The length of the CDR3 is 16 residues. The CDR3 DNA is TGTGCCAGTAGTATCCTCTGGACTAGGGGGTCCTACGAGCAGTACTTC. Translating it yields CASSILWTRGSYEQYF.

J is TRBJ2-1 and V is TRBV30; D is possibly TRBD1 (5 bases). Germline V gene data show CDR1 as GTSNPN and CDR2 as SVGIG (reference sequence). This CDR3 contains 12 residues. V gave up 0 bases and J gave up 7 bases, with 7 bases separating them. CDR3 residues: CAWSVQANEQFF. The CDR3 coding sequence is TGTGCCTGGAGTGTACAGGCGAATGAGCAGTTCTTC.

The chain employs TRBV29-1 and TRBJ1-2, with D unresolved. The CDR3 contains 12 residues. Germline loops: CDR1 SQVTM, CDR2 ANQGSEA. V was shortened by 4 bases and J by 8 bases, with 14 bases between the two germline ends. CDR3: CSVATLREGYTF. DNA of the CDR3: TGCAGCGTTGCGACGCTCAGAGAGGGCTACACCTTC.

In its sample, this clone was seen once. V is TRBV5-6 and J is TRBJ1-5; no reliable D call. The CDR3 extends over 12 amino acids. With 7 bases removed from V and 2 bases from J, the gap between germline ends came to 7 bases. Germline-derived CDR1 and CDR2 are SGHDT and YYEEEE. The CDR3 loop is CASQLGNQPQHF. The CDR3, as DNA: TGTGCCAGCCAACTAGGCAATCAGCCCCAGCATTTT. Supplemented by reference TRBV5-6 and TRBJ1-5, the full variable domain reads DAGVTQSPTHLIKTRGQQVTLRCSPKSGHDTVSWYQQALGQGPQFIFQYYEEEERQRGNFPDRFSGHQFPNYSSELNVNALLLGDSALYLCASQLGNQPQHFGDGTRLSIL.

J is TRBJ1-1 and V is TRBV12-2. TRBV12-2 is labeled a pseudogene. CDR3 length equals 14 residues. The CDR3 DNA sequence: TGTGCAAGTCGCACACGGGACCGATACACTGAAGCTTTCTTT. Translation: CASRTRDRYTEAFF.

V usage is TRBV27 and J usage is TRBJ1-1, with a possible D match to TRBD1 (6 bases). This CDR3 has 16 residues. The V gene's germline CDR1 is MNHEY and CDR2 SMNVEV (reference sequence). Deletions cut 2 bases from V and 4 bases from J, with 17 bases between. The CDR3 DNA follows: TGTGCCAGCAGTTTAACCAAACAGGGCCCTTCCACTGAAGCTTTCTTT. It encodes CASSLTKQGPSTEAFF.

The chain employs TRBV5-8 and TRBJ2-2; 10 nucleotides agree with TRBD2. This CDR3 is 16 amino acids long. Looked up from germline, CDR1 is SGHTS and CDR2 is YDEGEE. V was pared by 0 bases and J by 8 bases, with 7 bases of the junction left unmatched. In DNA form, the CDR3 reads TGTGCCAGCAGCTTGGCTTTCGGACTAGCGGCGGGGGAGCTGTTTTTT. Amino acid sequence: CASSLAFGLAAGELFF.

V is TRBV7-8 and J is TRBJ2-6; 8 nucleotides match TRBD1. The germline V gene has CDR1 SGHVS and CDR2 FQNEAQ. This CDR3 spans 18 amino acids. V trimming: 5 bases; J trimming: 2 bases; junction bases outside the gene matches: 11. CDR3 bases: TGTGCCAGCAGCCGCTCAACCCAGACAGGGGCTGGGGCCAACGTCCTGACTTTC. Its protein product is CASSRSTQTGAGANVLTF. Drawing the rest from reference TRBV7-8 and TRBJ2-6, the complete variable domain is GAGVSQSPRYKVAKRGQDVALRCDPISGHVSLFWYQQALGQGPEFLTYFQNEAQLDKSGLPSDRFFAERPEGSVSTLKIQRTQQEDSAVYLCASSRSTQTGAGANVLTFGAGSRLTVL.

The chain uses TRBV6-5 and TRBJ2-7, with D possibly called TRBD1 or TRBD2 (5 bases each). The CDR3 is 12 amino acids. V dropped 6 bases and J dropped 0 bases, with 6 bases sitting between them. CDR1 is MNHEY, CDR2 SVGAGI, per germline. CDR3 residues: CASRGTSYEQYF. The DNA of the CDR3 is TGTGCCAGCAGGGGGACCTCCTACGAGCAGTACTTC.

In this sample, this clone turned up once. The CDR3 loop reads CASSQDPAVETQYF. DNA of the CDR3: TGCGCCAGCAGCCAAGATCCGGCAGTAGAGACCCAGTACTTC. The rearrangement joins TRBV4-1 to TRBJ2-5, with D hard to call. This CDR3 spans 14 amino acids. From germline, CDR1 is MGHRA and CDR2 YSYEKL. Between the trimmed V and J ends, which lost 0 bases and 4 bases, there was a span of 9 bases.

This rearrangement joins TRBV7-2 to TRBJ1-1; possible D gene TRBD1, 6 bases. Germline V lookup: CDR1 SGHTA, CDR2 FQGNSA. V dropped 3 bases and J dropped 6 bases, with 11 bases sitting between them. This CDR3 has 13 residues. Here the CDR3 reads CASSLNGQSEAFF. The CDR3, as DNA: TGTGCCAGCAGCTTGAATGGACAGTCTGAAGCTTTCTTT.

This chain uses TRBV30 with TRBJ2-5; TRBD2 is a possible D gene (7 bases). This CDR3 contains 16 residues. V was shortened by 2 bases and J by 2 bases, with 18 bases between the two germline ends. Germline-derived CDR1 and CDR2 are GTSNPN and SVGIG (reference sequence). DNA for the CDR3: TGTGCCTGGAGTCCGGGGGGCGGGGATATTCAAGAGACCCAGTACTTC. Translation: CAWSPGGGDIQETQYF.

The V and J genes are TRBV6-5 and TRBJ1-1; no clear D. V lost 5 bases and J lost 1, with 14 bases in between. CDR1 and CDR2 from the germline V gene are MNHEY and SVGAGI. This CDR3 is built from 15 residues. The CDR3 loop reads CASSVTEQRNTEAFF. CDR3 DNA: TGTGCCAGCAGTGTGACCGAACAAAGGAACACTGAAGCTTTCTTT.

This clone was counted once. This chain links TRBV5-1 with TRBJ1-3; D is unresolved. Trimming stripped 4 bases from V and 1 base from J, with 9 bases between. Germline CDR1 SGHRS, CDR2 YFSETQ. The CDR3 sequence is 14 residues long. The CDR3, as DNA: TGCGCCAGCAGCACCGGGCCGTCTGGAAACACCATATATTTT. It yields the protein CASSTGPSGNTIYF.